This TCR beta chain was recorded in a study of T cell responses to AZD1222 COVID-19 vaccine. Germline CDR1 LGHNT, CDR2 FRNRAP. Trimming took 0 bases from V and 4 from J, leaving 14 bases between them. This CDR3 has 16 amino acids. Clones were read by immunoSEQ multiplex PCR, and TCRdb kept only the in-frame ones, dropping some. The sample contains over 120,000 clones, around nine tenths of which appear only once. Sequenced material: peripheral blood, taken on day 0 of AZD1222 vaccination. This sequence was found in an adult in good health. This chain links TRBV12-5 with TRBJ2-3; weak D call: TRBD2 (5 bases). The CDR3 is CASGLVLGGSADTQYF. The CDR3, as DNA: TGTGCTAGTGGTTTGGTACTAGGAGGATCCGCAGATACGCAGTATTTT.